This T cell receptor beta chain stems from a study of shared clonotypes between healthy human individuals. Measured with immunoSEQ multiplex PCR; TCRdb has only the in-frame clones, and not every one. In the table there are more than 2 million clones, about 95% of which are singletons. V gave up 3 bases and J gave up 8 bases; unmatched junction bases: 5. The CDR3 consists of 13 residues. CDR1 is PRHDT and CDR2 is FYEKMQ in the germline V gene (reference sequence). This rearrangement joins TRBV13 to TRBJ1-2; 8 nucleotides agree with TRBD1. This clonotype was obtained from a man between 18 and 29 years old in good health. The sequenced sample was naive CD4+ T cells sorted from blood. The subset here: CD45RA+ positively selected. This CDR3 reads CASSFQGAKGYTF. The CDR3 DNA sequence: TGTGCCAGCAGCTTCCAGGGGGCTAAAGGCTACACCTTC. Looking up the rest from reference TRBV13 and TRBJ1-2 gives the full variable domain: AAGVIQSPRHLIKEKRETATLKCYPIPRHDTVYWYQQGPGQDPQFLISFYEKMQSDKGSIPDRFSAQQFSDYHSELNMSSLELGDSALYFCASSFQGAKGYTFGSGTRLTVV.